These T cell receptor beta chains were read from a single sample in a study of T cell responses to AZD1222 COVID-19 vaccine. TCRdb keeps only in-frame clones here, not all; method: immunoSEQ multiplex PCR. The sample has about 72,000 clones, roughly 87% seen once. This material consisted of peripheral blood, taken on day 0 of AZD1222 vaccination. Receptors were obtained from an adult in good health. Each CDR3 is given with its conserved first and last residue. A D gene is named only where the DNA matches it firmly. Only some rows state a clone size, as once, few, many or a class for expanded clones.

j_call	clone_size	v_call	d_call	cdr3_nt	cdr3_aa
TRBJ1-6	NA	TRBV5-4	NA	TGTGCCAGCAGCTTGAGGTCGGGTAATTCACCCCTCCACTTT	CASSLRSGNSPLHF
TRBJ2-3	NA	TRBV18	TRBD1	TGTGCCAGCTCACCGCTGGGACAGGCTAGCACAGATACGCAGTATTTT	CASSPLGQASTDTQYF
TRBJ1-5	NA	TRBV3-1/TRBV3-2	NA	TGTGCCAGCAGCCAAGGCAGGGGCAATCAGCCCCAGCATTTT	CASSQGRGNQPQHF
TRBJ2-7	NA	TRBV3-1/TRBV3-2	TRBD2	TGTGCCAGCAGCGAAGGGTTGGCGGGGGGGGAGCAGTACTTC	CASSEGLAGGEQYF
TRBJ2-5	NA	TRBV6-2/TRBV6-3	NA	TGTGCCAGCAGTTACTCCCGGACGCGCCCGGGAGAGACCCAGTACTTC	CASSYSRTRPGETQYF
TRBJ1-3	NA	TRBV2	NA	TGTGCCAGCCAAAGGGGCTCTGGAAACACCATATATTTT	CASQRGSGNTIYF
TRBJ2-3	few	TRBV6-5	NA	TGTGCCAGCAGGTTGGACGCAGGCACAGATACGCAGTATTTT	CASRLDAGTDTQYF
TRBJ1-3	NA	TRBV18	TRBD1	TGTGCCAGCTCCGGGACAGGGGGCTCTGGAAACACCATATATTTT	CASSGTGGSGNTIYF
TRBJ2-2	NA	TRBV2	NA	TGTGCCAGCAGGCGCTACACCGGGGAGCTGTTTTTT	CASRRYTGELFF
TRBJ2-7	once	TRBV7-8	TRBD2	TGTGCCAGCAGCTGGGGACTAGCGGGGGTCTACGAGCAGTACTTC	CASSWGLAGVYEQYF
TRBJ1-6	NA	TRBV4-2	NA	TGTGCCAGCAGCCAAGATCTCGAAGGAATAGGTTCACCCCTCCACTTT	CASSQDLEGIGSPLHF
TRBJ2-1	NA	TRBV7-2	NA	TGTGCCAGCAGCCTACGACTGGAGACCTACAATGAGCAGTTCTTC	CASSLRLETYNEQFF
TRBJ1-5	NA	TRBV5-1	NA	TGCGCCAGCAGCTTGACAGGGATAGGAAGCAATCAGCCCCAGCATTTT	CASSLTGIGSNQPQHF
TRBJ2-1	NA	TRBV24-1	NA	TGTGCCACCAGTGTCCCGGGACGGAGGTACAATGAGCAGTTCTTC	CATSVPGRRYNEQFF
TRBJ1-6	NA	TRBV2	NA	TGTGCCAGCACCCTTGAGGGGGATTATAATTCACCCCTCCACTTT	CASTLEGDYNSPLHF
TRBJ2-7	few	TRBV5-4	TRBD1	TGTGCCAGCAGCTTGTTCGAGGGGACAGGGGCCTACGAGCAGTACTTC	CASSLFEGTGAYEQYF
TRBJ2-3	NA	TRBV12-3/TRBV12-4	NA	TGTGCCAGCAGTTTACTAGCAACAGATACGCAGTATTTT	CASSLLATDTQYF
TRBJ2-1	NA	TRBV29-1	NA	TGCAGCGTTGAGGGTTTCACTAGAGGCTCCTACAATGAGCAGTTCTTC	CSVEGFTRGSYNEQFF
TRBJ1-2	NA	TRBV29-1	NA	TGCAGCGTAGAAACGACAGGTCGCATTTTCTATGGCTACACCTTC	CSVETTGRIFYGYTF
TRBJ2-5	few	TRBV5-1	NA	TGCGCCAGCAGCTTGATTGGACAAGAGACCCAGTACTTC	CASSLIGQETQYF
TRBJ1-5	NA	TRBV10-3	NA	TGTGCCATCAGTGAGCCGGGTCAGCCCCAGCATTTT	CAISEPGQPQHF
TRBJ1-1	NA	TRBV28	NA	TGTGCCAGCAGTTCTATAAGGAGGAACACTGAAGCTTTCTTT	CASSSIRRNTEAFF
TRBJ1-2	NA	TRBV3-1/TRBV3-2	NA	TGTGCCAGCAGCCAAGTTTACAGCTATGGCTACACCTTC	CASSQVYSYGYTF
TRBJ1-2	NA	TRBV24-1	TRBD1	TGTGCCACCAGTGATGCCGGGACAGCGAGCTATGGCTACACCTTC	CATSDAGTASYGYTF
TRBJ1-4	few	TRBV7-2	NA	TGTGCCAGCAGCTTATATGGGTCAGGGTCGGAAAAACTGTTTTTT	CASSLYGSGSEKLFF
TRBJ2-2	NA	TRBV12-3/TRBV12-4	NA	TGTGCCAGCAGTTCAGGGATCACCGGGGAGCTGTTTTTT	CASSSGITGELFF
TRBJ1-2	NA	TRBV7-2	NA	TGTGCCAGCAGCAGATCCGGCACAGGGCAGAGAGGCTACACCTTC	CASSRSGTGQRGYTF
TRBJ2-1	NA	TRBV7-3	TRBD1	TGTGCCAGCAGCTTATTTGGGACAGGGAGCCATGAGCAGTTCTTC	CASSLFGTGSHEQFF
TRBJ2-4	NA	TRBV5-1	NA	TGCGCCAGCAGCTTGGTGACAGGAGACATTCAGTACTTC	CASSLVTGDIQYF
TRBJ2-7	NA	TRBV13	NA	TGTGCCAGCAGCTTAGGGGGGGTAAACGAGCAGTACTTC	CASSLGGVNEQYF
TRBJ1-1	NA	TRBV28	TRBD1	TGTGCCAGCAGCCGAGGGGGCGTGAACACTGAAGCTTTCTTT	CASSRGGVNTEAFF
TRBJ1-3	NA	TRBV5-6	NA	TGTGCCAGCAGCTTTTATGCAGAGACTGGAAACACCATATATTTT	CASSFYAETGNTIYF
TRBJ2-3	few	TRBV19	TRBD2	TGTGCCAGTAGGGTGAGCGGGGGGGCCGTTGAAACAGATACGCAGTATTTT	CASRVSGGAVETDTQYF
TRBJ1-3	NA	TRBV6-5	NA	TGTGCCAGCAACATGGACAGATTCTCTGGAAACACCATATATTTT	CASNMDRFSGNTIYF
TRBJ1-1	NA	TRBV30	TRBD1	TGTGCCTGGAATCTAAATTTGGGACAGGGTGGCACTGAAGCTTTCTTT	CAWNLNLGQGGTEAFF
TRBJ1-4	NA	TRBV5-1	TRBD1	TGCGCCAGCAGCTTGGGACAGGGCGATGAAAAACTGTTTTTT	CASSLGQGDEKLFF
TRBJ1-1	once	TRBV19	NA	TGTGCCAGTAGTCATTTGAACACTGAAGCTTTCTTT	CASSHLNTEAFF
TRBJ1-2	NA	TRBV30	NA	TGTGCCTGGAGTGTCGGAAGGGACGGTGGCTACACCTTC	CAWSVGRDGGYTF
TRBJ1-4	NA	TRBV6-5	NA	TGTGCCAGCAGCCGATCGACTGGGGAAAAACTGTTTTTT	CASSRSTGEKLFF
TRBJ2-7	NA	TRBV11-2	NA	TGTGCCAGCAGCTTAGCCTACGAGCAGTACTTC	CASSLAYEQYF
TRBJ2-3	NA	TRBV9	TRBD1	TGTGCCAGCAGGGGACAGGGGGGCACAGATACGCAGTATTTT	CASRGQGGTDTQYF
TRBJ2-7	NA	TRBV7-2	NA	TGTGCCAGCAGCTCCGGGGTGGATTACGAGCAGTACTTC	CASSSGVDYEQYF